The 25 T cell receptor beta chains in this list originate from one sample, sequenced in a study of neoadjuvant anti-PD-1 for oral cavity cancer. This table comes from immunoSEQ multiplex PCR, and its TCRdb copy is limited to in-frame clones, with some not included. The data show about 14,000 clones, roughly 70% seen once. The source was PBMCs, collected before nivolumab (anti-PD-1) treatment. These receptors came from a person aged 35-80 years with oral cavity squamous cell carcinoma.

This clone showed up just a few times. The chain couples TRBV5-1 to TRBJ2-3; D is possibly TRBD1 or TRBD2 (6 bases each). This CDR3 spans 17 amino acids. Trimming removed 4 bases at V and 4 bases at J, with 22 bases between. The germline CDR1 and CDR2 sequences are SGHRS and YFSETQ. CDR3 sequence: CASSPLGGRTFPDTQYF. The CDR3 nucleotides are TGCGCCAGCAGCCCCCTTGGGGGGCGCACATTCCCAGATACGCAGTATTTT. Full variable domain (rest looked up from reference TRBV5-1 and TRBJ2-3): KAGVTQTPRYLIKTRGQQVTLSCSPISGHRSVSWYQQTPGQGLQFLFEYFSETQRNKGNFPGRFSGRQFSNSRSEMNVSTLELGDSALYLCASSPLGGRTFPDTQYFGPGTRLTVL.

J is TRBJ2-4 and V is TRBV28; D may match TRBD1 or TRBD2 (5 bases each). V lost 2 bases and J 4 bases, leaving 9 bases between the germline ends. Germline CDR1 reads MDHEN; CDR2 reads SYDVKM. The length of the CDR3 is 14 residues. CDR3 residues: CASSLPGRKNIQYF. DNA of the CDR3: TGTGCCAGCAGTTTACCGGGACGTAAAAACATTCAGTACTTC.

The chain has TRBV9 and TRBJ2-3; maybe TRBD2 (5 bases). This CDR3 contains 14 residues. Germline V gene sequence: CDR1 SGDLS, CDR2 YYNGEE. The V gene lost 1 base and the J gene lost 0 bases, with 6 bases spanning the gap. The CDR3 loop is CASSVLASTDTQYF. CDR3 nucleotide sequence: TGTGCCAGCAGCGTATTAGCGAGCACAGATACGCAGTATTTT.

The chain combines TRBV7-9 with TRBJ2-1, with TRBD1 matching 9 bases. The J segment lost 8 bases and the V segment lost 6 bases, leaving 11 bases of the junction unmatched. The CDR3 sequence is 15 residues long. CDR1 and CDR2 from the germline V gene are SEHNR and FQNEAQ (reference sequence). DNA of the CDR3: TGTGCCAGCAGTTCAGCCCGGACAGGGGCTGATGAGCAGTTCTTC. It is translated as CASSSARTGADEQFF.

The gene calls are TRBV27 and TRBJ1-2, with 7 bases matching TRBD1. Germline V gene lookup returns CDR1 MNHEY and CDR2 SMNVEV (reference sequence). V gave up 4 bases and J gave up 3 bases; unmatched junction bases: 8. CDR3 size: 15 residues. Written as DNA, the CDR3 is TGTGCCAGCAGTTCGAAGGGGGCGTATCACTATGGCTACACCTTC. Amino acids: CASSSKGAYHYGYTF.

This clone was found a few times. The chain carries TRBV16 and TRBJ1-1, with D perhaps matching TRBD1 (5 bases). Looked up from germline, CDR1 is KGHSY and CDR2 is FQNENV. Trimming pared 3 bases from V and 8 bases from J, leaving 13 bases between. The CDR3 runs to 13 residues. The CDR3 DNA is TGTGCCAGCAGCCAGCCCTCCGGGGCAGAAGCTTTCTTT. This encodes CASSQPSGAEAFF.

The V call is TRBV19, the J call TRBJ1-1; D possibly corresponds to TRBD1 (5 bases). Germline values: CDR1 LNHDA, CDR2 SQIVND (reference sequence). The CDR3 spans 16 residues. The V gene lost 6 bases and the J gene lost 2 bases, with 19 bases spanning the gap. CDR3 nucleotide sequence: TGTGCCAGTAGCACACCTCCTCACGACAGAAACACTGAAGCTTTCTTT. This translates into CASSTPPHDRNTEAFF.

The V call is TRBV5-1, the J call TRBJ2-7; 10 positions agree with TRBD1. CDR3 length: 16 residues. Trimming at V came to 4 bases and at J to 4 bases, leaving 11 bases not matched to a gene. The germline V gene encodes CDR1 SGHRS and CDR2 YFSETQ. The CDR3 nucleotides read TGCGCCAGCAGCCCCGAGTATGGGACAGGGGTGTACGAGCAGTACTTC. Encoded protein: CASSPEYGTGVYEQYF.

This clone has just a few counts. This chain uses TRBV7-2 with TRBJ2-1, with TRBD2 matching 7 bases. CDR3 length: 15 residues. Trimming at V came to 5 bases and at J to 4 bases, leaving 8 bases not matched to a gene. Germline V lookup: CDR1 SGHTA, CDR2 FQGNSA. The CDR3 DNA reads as TGTGCCAGCAGCGGCCCCAGCGGGGCTTACAATGAGCAGTTCTTC. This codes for CASSGPSGAYNEQFF.

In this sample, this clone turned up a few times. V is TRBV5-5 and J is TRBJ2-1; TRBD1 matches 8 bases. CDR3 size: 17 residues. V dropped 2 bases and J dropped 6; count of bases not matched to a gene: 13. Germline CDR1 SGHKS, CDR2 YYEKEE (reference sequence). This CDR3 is CASSLSPGGRRFNEQFF. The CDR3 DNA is TGTGCCAGCAGCTTAAGCCCAGGGGGCAGGAGATTCAATGAGCAGTTCTTC.

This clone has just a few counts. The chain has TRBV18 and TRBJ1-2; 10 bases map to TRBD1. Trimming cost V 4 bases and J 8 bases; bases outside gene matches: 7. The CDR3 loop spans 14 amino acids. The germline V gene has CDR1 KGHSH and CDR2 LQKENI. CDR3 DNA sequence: TGTGCCAGCTCACTTCTCGGACAGGGGGAAGGCTACACCTTC. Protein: CASSLLGQGEGYTF.

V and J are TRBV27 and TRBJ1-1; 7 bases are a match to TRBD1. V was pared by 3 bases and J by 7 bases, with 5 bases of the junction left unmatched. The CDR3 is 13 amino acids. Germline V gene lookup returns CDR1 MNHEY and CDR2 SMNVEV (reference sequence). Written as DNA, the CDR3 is TGTGCCAGCAGTTTGGGCAGGGGGAATGAAGCTTTCTTT. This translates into CASSLGRGNEAFF.

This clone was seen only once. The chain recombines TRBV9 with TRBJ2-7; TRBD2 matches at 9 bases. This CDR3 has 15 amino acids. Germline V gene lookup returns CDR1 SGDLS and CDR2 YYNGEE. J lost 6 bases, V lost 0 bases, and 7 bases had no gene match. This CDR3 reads CASSVDGGRASEQYF. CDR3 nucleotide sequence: TGTGCCAGCAGCGTAGACGGCGGGAGGGCCTCCGAGCAGTACTTC.

This chain's CDR3 is CASSRYFTNYEQYF. CDR3 DNA: TGTGCCAGCAGCCGTTATTTCACTAATTACGAGCAGTACTTC. The chain links TRBV5-5 to TRBJ2-7, with D hard to call. This CDR3 region has 14 residues. Germline lookup yields CDR1 SGHKS and CDR2 YYEKEE (reference sequence). V gave up 4 bases and J gave up 4 bases, with 15 bases separating them. The full variable domain, with the rest looked up from reference TRBV5-5 and TRBJ2-7, is DAGVTQSPTHLIKTRGQQVTLRCSPISGHKSVSWYQQVLGQGPQFIFQYYEKEERGRGNFPDRFSARQFPNYSSELNVNALLLGDSALYLCASSRYFTNYEQYFGPGTRLTVT.

The CDR3 sequence is CASRPTGGADTQYF. The CDR3 bases are TGTGCCAGCAGGCCTACCGGGGGGGCAGATACGCAGTATTTT. The J gene is TRBJ2-3, the V gene TRBV28; 8 bases map to TRBD2. With V trimmed by 6 bases and J by 4 bases, 6 bases remained unmatched. The CDR3 spans 14 residues. Germline lookup yields CDR1 MDHEN and CDR2 SYDVKM.

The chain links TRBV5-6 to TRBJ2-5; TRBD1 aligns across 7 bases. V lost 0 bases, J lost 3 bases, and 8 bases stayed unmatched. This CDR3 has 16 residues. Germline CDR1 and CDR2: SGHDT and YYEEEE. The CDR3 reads CASSLGTGQREETQYF. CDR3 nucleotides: TGTGCCAGCAGCTTGGGAACGGGACAGAGGGAAGAGACCCAGTACTTC.

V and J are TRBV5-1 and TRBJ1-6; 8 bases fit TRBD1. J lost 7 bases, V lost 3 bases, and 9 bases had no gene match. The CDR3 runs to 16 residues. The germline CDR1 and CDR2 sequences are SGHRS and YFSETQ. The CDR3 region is CASSYNWRTGNSPLHF. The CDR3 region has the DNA TGCGCCAGCAGCTACAATTGGCGGACAGGGAATTCACCCCTCCACTTT.

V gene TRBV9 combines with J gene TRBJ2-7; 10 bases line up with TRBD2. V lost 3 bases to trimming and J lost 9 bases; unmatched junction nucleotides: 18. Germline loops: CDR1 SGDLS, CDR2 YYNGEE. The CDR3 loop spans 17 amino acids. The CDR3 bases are TGTGCCAGCAGCGCCCTCCCCGGGACTAGCGTTCTTAAAAGGCAGTACTTC. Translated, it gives CASSALPGTSVLKRQYF.

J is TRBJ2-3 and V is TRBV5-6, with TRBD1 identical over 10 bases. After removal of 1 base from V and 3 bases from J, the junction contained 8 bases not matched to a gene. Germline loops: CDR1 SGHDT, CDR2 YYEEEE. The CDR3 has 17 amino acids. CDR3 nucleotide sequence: TGTGCCAGCAGCTTGTGGACAGGGGGTATTATAACAGATACGCAGTATTTT. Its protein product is CASSLWTGGIITDTQYF. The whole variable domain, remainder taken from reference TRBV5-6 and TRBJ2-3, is DAGVTQSPTHLIKTRGQQVTLRCSPKSGHDTVSWYQQALGQGPQFIFQYYEEEERQRGNFPDRFSGHQFPNYSSELNVNALLLGDSALYLCASSLWTGGIITDTQYFGPGTRLTVL.

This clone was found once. CDR3 DNA: TGTGCCAGCAGTTTAAGCGGCTTGCAAGAGCAGTTCTTC. This translates into CASSLSGLQEQFF. The chain couples TRBV6-1 to TRBJ2-1, with D possibly TRBD2 on 5 matching bases. The V end was cut by 5 bases, the J end by 10 bases, with 15 bases between. The V gene's germline CDR1 is MNHNS and CDR2 SASEGT. CDR3 length: 13 residues.

As DNA, the CDR3 is TGTGCCAGCAGTACGACCCGGGACAGCGCAACACTTAACTATGGCTACACCTTC. Amino acids: CASSTTRDSATLNYGYTF. The V and J genes are TRBV27 and TRBJ1-2; 7 bases fit TRBD1. Per the germline V gene, CDR1 is MNHEY and CDR2 is SMNVEV (reference sequence). The CDR3 consists of 18 residues. The trim removed 5 bases at V and 1 base at J, leaving 16 bases unmatched.

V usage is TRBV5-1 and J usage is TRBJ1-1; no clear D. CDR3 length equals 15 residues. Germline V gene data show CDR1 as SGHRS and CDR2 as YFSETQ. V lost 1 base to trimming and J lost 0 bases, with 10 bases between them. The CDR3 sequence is CASSLRSGMNTEAFF. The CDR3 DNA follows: TGCGCCAGCAGCTTGAGAAGTGGGATGAACACTGAAGCTTTCTTT.

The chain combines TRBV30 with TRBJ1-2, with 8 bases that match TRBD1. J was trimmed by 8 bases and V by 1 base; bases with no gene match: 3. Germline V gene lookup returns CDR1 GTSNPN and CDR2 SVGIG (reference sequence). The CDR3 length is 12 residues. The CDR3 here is CAWSAGGRGYTF. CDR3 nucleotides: TGTGCCTGGAGTGCAGGGGGCAGGGGCTACACCTTC. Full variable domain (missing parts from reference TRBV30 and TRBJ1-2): SQTIHQWPATLVQPVGSPLSLECTVEGTSNPNLYWYRQAAGRGLQLLFYSVGIGQISSEVPQNLSASRPQDRQFILSSKKLLLSDSGFYLCAWSAGGRGYTFGSGTRLTVV.

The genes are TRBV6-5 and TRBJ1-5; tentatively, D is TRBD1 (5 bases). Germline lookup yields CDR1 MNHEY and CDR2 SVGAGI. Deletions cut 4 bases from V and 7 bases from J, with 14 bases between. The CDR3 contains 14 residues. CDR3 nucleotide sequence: TGTGCCAGCAGTTGGAGAGGGACGGGGCAGCCCCAGCATTTT. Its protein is CASSWRGTGQPQHF.

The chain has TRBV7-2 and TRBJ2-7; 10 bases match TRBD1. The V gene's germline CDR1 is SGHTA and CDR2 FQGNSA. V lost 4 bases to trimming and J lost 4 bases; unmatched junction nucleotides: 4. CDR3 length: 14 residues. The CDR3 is CASSSGQGRYEQYF. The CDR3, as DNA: TGTGCCAGCAGCTCGGGACAGGGGAGATACGAGCAGTACTTC.